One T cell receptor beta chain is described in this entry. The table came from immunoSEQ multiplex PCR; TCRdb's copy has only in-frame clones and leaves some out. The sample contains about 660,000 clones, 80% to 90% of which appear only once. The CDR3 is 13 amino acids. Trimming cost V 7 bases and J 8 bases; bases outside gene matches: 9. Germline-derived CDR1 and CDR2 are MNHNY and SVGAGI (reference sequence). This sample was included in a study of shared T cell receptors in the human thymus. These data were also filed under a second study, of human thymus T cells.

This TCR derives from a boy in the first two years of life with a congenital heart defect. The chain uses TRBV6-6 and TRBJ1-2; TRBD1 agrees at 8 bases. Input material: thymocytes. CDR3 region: CASNPTGAEGYTF. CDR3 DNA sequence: TGTGCCAGCAATCCGACAGGGGCAGAGGGCTACACCTTC.